This TCR beta chain was recovered during a study of CD8 T cells in Susac syndrome. Study-wide results and caveats: Roughly 5 Susac-specific public clones appeared in CD8+ TEMRA repertoires, and 15 to 20 in total CD8+ repertoires.

Memory subsets for TEMRA sorting were defined by CD27 and CD45RA staining. Judged by abundance, this clonotype is large (0.1 to 1%). Its matching antigen is unknown. Random-hexamer reverse transcription was applied to roughly 0.5 to 1 ug RNA. MiXCR was run by TCRdb on the immunoSEQ multiplex PCR reads, yielding one entry per CDR3 protein. The sample shows about 2,000 distinct CDR3 sequences, about two thirds of them seen only once. The TCR sequence derives from a human donor with Susac syndrome. Source material: CD8+ TEMRA cells from PBMCs. The sample's subset: FACS-sorted terminally differentiated effector memory CD8+ T cells re-expressing CD45RA (CD8+ TEMRA).

The CDR3 DNA sequence: TGTGCCAGCAGTTTGGGGGGTGCAGATACGCAGTATTTT. Its protein product is CASSLGGADTQYF. This chain joins TRBV6-1 and TRBJ2-3; D is possibly TRBD2 (6 bases). Germline assignment: CDR1 MNHNS and CDR2 SASEGT. V gave up 5 bases and J gave up 4 bases, with 10 bases separating them. CDR3 length equals 13 residues.